Listed here are 26 T cell receptor beta chains from one sample, sequenced in a study of response to subunit inactivated influenza vaccine. TCRdb re-called the RT-PCR reads with MiXCR, one entry per CDR3 protein. The sample lists more than 600,000 distinct CDR3 sequences; less than 20% were seen once. The sequences come from PBMCs from blood, collected about 5 days after vaccination. The receptors stem from a man between 45 and 60 years old who received an inactivated influenza vaccine.

This clonotype was seen only a few times. V is TRBV24-1 and J is TRBJ2-5, with 11 bases identical to TRBD2. This CDR3 is built from 18 residues. CDR1 KGHDR and CDR2 SFDVKD come from the germline V gene. V trimming: 0 bases; J trimming: 4 bases; junction bases outside the gene matches: 9. The CDR3 coding sequence is TGTGCCACCAGTGATTTGCATGGGCTAGCGGGGGGCGTAGAGACCCAGTACTTC. Amino acid sequence: CATSDLHGLAGGVETQYF.

The DNA for the CDR3 is TGCGCCAGCAGCTTGAGGGGGCTGGAAGATACGCAGTATTTT. Translation: CASSLRGLEDTQYF. The genes are TRBV5-1 and TRBJ2-3; TRBD1 agrees at 7 bases. This CDR3 is 14 amino acids long. Unmatched junction bases numbered 4, after V lost 1 base and J lost 5 bases. Looked up from germline, CDR1 is SGHRS and CDR2 is YFSETQ.

The chain combines TRBV24-1 with TRBJ2-3, with 7 bases that match TRBD1. The CDR3 runs to 14 residues. V shed 9 bases, J shed 2 bases, and the junction held 7 bases outside the gene matches. In germline, CDR1 is KGHDR, CDR2 SFDVKD. CDR3 nucleotides: TGTGCCACCGGAGCCGGGACAGACACAGATACGCAGTATTTT. Residues: CATGAGTDTDTQYF.

There are a few counts of this clonotype. The CDR3 DNA reads TGTGCCAGCAGCTTAGATAGCGGGGGGGCCAGGATGGAGACCCAGTACTTC. Its translation: CASSLDSGGARMETQYF. This rearrangement joins TRBV11-2 to TRBJ2-5; 11 bases are shared with TRBD2. Germline assignment: CDR1 SGHAT and CDR2 FQNNGV. This CDR3 comprises 17 residues. J lost 5 bases, V lost 0 bases, and 8 bases had no gene match.

This clonotype was picked up a small number of times. V is TRBV7-9 and J is TRBJ1-1, with 7 bases that match TRBD1. V shed 5 bases, J shed 8 bases, and the junction held 8 bases outside the gene matches. Germline values: CDR1 SEHNR, CDR2 FQNEAQ (reference sequence). The CDR3 has 13 amino acids. The CDR3 is CASSRRTGTEAFF. The CDR3 coding sequence is TGTGCCAGCAGCCGTAGGACAGGTACCGAAGCTTTCTTT.

This clonotype showed up just a few times. The CDR3 sequence: CASSLANLRTRPNTQYF. The DNA for the CDR3 is TGTGCCAGCAGCTTAGCCAATTTGCGGACTCGTCCAAATACGCAGTATTTT. This rearrangement joins TRBV7-9 to TRBJ2-3, with D perhaps matching TRBD2 (5 bases). Trimming left V 0 bases short and J 7 bases short, with 20 bases between. From germline, CDR1 is SEHNR and CDR2 FQNEAQ (reference sequence). The CDR3 loop spans 17 amino acids.

This clonotype has just a few counts. The rearrangement joins TRBV5-5 to TRBJ2-3; possibly TRBD1 for D (6 bases). Germline V gives CDR1 SGHKS, CDR2 YYEKEE (reference sequence). The CDR3 is 16 amino acids. V lost 4 bases, J lost 2 bases, and 17 bases lay in between. The CDR3 DNA reads TGTGCCAGCAGCGACCCCAGGGACACCTTCACAGATACGCAGTATTTT. As protein: CASSDPRDTFTDTQYF.

The chain recombines TRBV7-9 with TRBJ2-5, with D unclear. Trimming stripped 3 bases from V and 0 bases from J, with 11 bases between. This CDR3 comprises 15 residues. CDR1 is SEHNR, CDR2 FQNEAQ, per germline (reference sequence). The CDR3 is CASSFFSSNQETQYF. As DNA, the CDR3 is TGTGCCAGCAGCTTTTTTTCCAGCAACCAAGAGACCCAGTACTTC.

This clonotype was seen more than once but under ten times. The chain joins TRBV5-6 to TRBJ2-3, with D perhaps matching TRBD2 (6 bases). The germline gives CDR1 SGHDT, CDR2 YYEEEE. The CDR3 has 11 amino acids. V lost 2 bases, J lost 14 bases, and 12 bases lay in between. CDR3: CASSFGGAGYF. The CDR3 DNA follows: TGTGCCAGCAGCTTTGGCGGGGCCGGGTATTTT. Full variable domain (rest looked up from reference TRBV5-6 and TRBJ2-3): DAGVTQSPTHLIKTRGQQVTLRCSPKSGHDTVSWYQQALGQGPQFIFQYYEEEERQRGNFPDRFSGHQFPNYSSELNVNALLLGDSALYLCASSFGGAGYFGPGTRLTVL.

This chain links TRBV5-6 with TRBJ1-4; perhaps TRBD1 as D (5 bases). The germline V gene has CDR1 SGHDT and CDR2 YYEEEE. This CDR3 spans 15 amino acids. The V gene lost 0 bases and the J gene lost 8 bases, with 14 bases spanning the gap. The CDR3 DNA reads TGTGCCAGCAGCTTGGGGACGGGACCGGGCGAAAAACTGTTTTTT. It codes for CASSLGTGPGEKLFF.

This clonotype was counted ten times or more. This rearrangement joins TRBV12-3 or TRBV12-4 to TRBJ2-6, with D possibly being TRBD2 (5 bases). The CDR3 sequence is 15 residues long. V dropped 6 bases and J dropped 2 bases, with 11 bases sitting between them. For the CDR3, the DNA is TGTGCCAGCAGACTGACCGGGGCTGGGGCCAACGTCCTGACTTTC. This codes for CASRLTGAGANVLTF.

This clonotype was seen repeatedly, ten times or more. The genes are TRBV12-3 or TRBV12-4 and TRBJ2-5; D unresolved. The germline V and J ends were trimmed by 3 bases and 5 bases, with 10 bases remaining between them. The CDR3 sequence is 13 residues long. The CDR3 loop is CASSFNPRETQYF. In DNA form, the CDR3 reads TGTGCCAGCAGTTTCAACCCCCGGGAGACCCAGTACTTC.

The gene calls are TRBV5-1 and TRBJ1-5, with a weak D call TRBD1 (5 bases). Per the germline V gene, CDR1 is SGHRS and CDR2 is YFSETQ. The CDR3 has 16 amino acids. Deletions cut 0 bases from V and 0 bases from J, with 10 bases between. The CDR3: CASSLDGGDSNQPQHF. The CDR3, as DNA: TGCGCCAGCAGCTTGGATGGGGGGGATAGCAATCAGCCCCAGCATTTT.

This clonotype turned up a few times. The V and J genes are TRBV7-8 and TRBJ1-6, with a weak D call TRBD1 (6 bases). The germline V gene has CDR1 SGHVS and CDR2 FQNEAQ. With 5 bases removed from V and 4 bases from J, the gap between germline ends came to 12 bases. The CDR3 has 15 amino acids. CDR3 nucleotides: TGTGCCAGCAGCCTCCGGACAGTTTATAATTCACCCCTCCACTTT. This encodes CASSLRTVYNSPLHF.

V gene TRBV5-1 combines with J gene TRBJ2-3; D gene ambiguous. V gave up 0 bases and J gave up 2 bases, with 7 bases separating them. This CDR3 is built from 14 residues. CDR1 SGHRS and CDR2 YFSETQ come from the germline V gene. CDR3 residues: CASSLDLYTDTQYF. DNA of the CDR3: TGCGCCAGCAGCTTGGATCTCTACACAGATACGCAGTATTTT.

This chain connects TRBV10-3 to TRBJ2-4; TRBD2 agrees at 10 bases. The germline V gene has CDR1 ENHRY and CDR2 SYGVKD. The CDR3 covers 15 residues. J gave up 9 bases and V 0 bases, and 5 bases lay outside the gene matches. In nucleotides, the CDR3 is TGTGCCATCAGTGAGTCTGGTAGCGGGAGGCCCATTCAGTACTTC. Translating gives CAISESGSGRPIQYF.

The V call is TRBV24-1, the J call TRBJ2-3; 7 bases match TRBD2. Germline loops: CDR1 KGHDR, CDR2 SFDVKD. Trimming cost V 5 bases and J 4 bases; bases outside gene matches: 5. CDR3 length: 14 residues. The CDR3 loop is CATSAAGSPDTQYF. CDR3 in DNA: TGTGCCACCAGTGCAGCGGGGAGCCCAGATACGCAGTATTTT.

The table lists this clonotype with many counts. The chain links TRBV12-3 or TRBV12-4 to TRBJ1-5; D is unclear. The CDR3 runs to 14 residues. The ends were cut back, 6 bases at V and 0 bases at J, with 9 bases in the middle. The CDR3 loop reads CASREQTSNQPQHF. As DNA, the CDR3 is TGTGCCAGCAGAGAACAGACTAGCAATCAGCCCCAGCATTTT.

The chain couples TRBV18 to TRBJ2-3, with TRBD1 matching over 9 bases. V shed 7 bases, J shed 3 bases, and the junction held 2 bases outside the gene matches. CDR1 KGHSH and CDR2 LQKENI come from the germline V gene. The CDR3 spans 13 residues. The CDR3 DNA reads as TGTGCCAGCTTGACAGGGGGGACAGATACGCAGTATTTT. Translated: CASLTGGTDTQYF.

The V and J genes are TRBV7-8 and TRBJ2-4, with D tentatively TRBD2 (7 bases). V lost 1 base to trimming and J lost 7 bases, with 14 bases between them. The CDR3 is 15 amino acids. The germline gives CDR1 SGHVS, CDR2 FQNEAQ. The chain's CDR3 is CASSLVPGGRNIQYF. CDR3 in DNA: TGTGCCAGCAGCTTAGTACCCGGGGGGCGGAACATTCAGTACTTC.

The chain is built from TRBV4-3 and TRBJ1-2; no clear D. Trimming removed 1 base from V and 0 bases from J, with 12 bases in between. The CDR3 is 16 residues long. Germline CDR1 is LGHNA and CDR2 is YSLEER. CDR3 amino acids: CASSQGAQSANYGYTF. In nucleotides, the CDR3 is TGCGCCAGCAGCCAAGGGGCACAGTCCGCTAACTATGGCTACACCTTC.

This clonotype was seen a handful of times. It may be a read error: a sequence one base away is much more abundant. The V and J genes are TRBV11-2 and TRBJ2-5; D call uncertain. This CDR3 comprises 13 residues. CDR1 and CDR2 from the germline V gene are SGHAT and FQNNGV. Trimming took 3 bases from V and 0 from J, leaving 5 bases between them. The CDR3 sequence is CASSFENQETQYF. The CDR3 DNA reads TGTGCCAGCAGCTTCGAGAACCAAGAGACCCAGTACTTC.

This sequence joins TRBV5-6 and TRBJ2-7, with 9 bases matching TRBD1. V trimming: 4 bases; J trimming: 6 bases; junction bases outside the gene matches: 8. CDR1 and CDR2 (germline): SGHDT, YYEEEE. The CDR3 contains 14 residues. In DNA, the CDR3 is TGTGCCAGCAGCATCGGACAGGGGCTACGCGAGCAGTACTTC. Its translation is CASSIGQGLREQYF.

The J gene is TRBJ2-3, the V gene TRBV12-3 or TRBV12-4; D not resolved. The CDR3 has 15 amino acids. The V and J ends lost 5 bases and 1 base respectively, with 13 bases between them. CDR3 region: CASSRRGSGTDTQYF. CDR3 nucleotide sequence: TGTGCCAGCAGTCGTCGAGGCTCTGGCACAGATACGCAGTATTTT.

This clonotype was recorded at least ten times. This sequence joins TRBV5-1 and TRBJ2-4, with a tentative D call TRBD2 (5 bases). V was trimmed by 5 bases and J by 5 bases, leaving 20 bases between them. Germline V gene lookup returns CDR1 SGHRS and CDR2 YFSETQ. The CDR3 length is 16 residues. The CDR3, as DNA: TGCGCCAGCAGTTCCTATAGACAAACCGGGGAAAACATTCAGTACTTC. This encodes CASSSYRQTGENIQYF.

This clonotype was recorded many times. The V gene is TRBV12-3 or TRBV12-4, the J gene TRBJ2-1, with 10 bases fitting TRBD1. V shed 4 bases, J shed 4 bases, and the junction held 4 bases outside the gene matches. The CDR3 totals 15 residues. CDR3 nucleotides: TGTGCCAGCAGTTCGGGGACAGGGGAATACAATGAGCAGTTCTTC. Translating it yields CASSSGTGEYNEQFF.